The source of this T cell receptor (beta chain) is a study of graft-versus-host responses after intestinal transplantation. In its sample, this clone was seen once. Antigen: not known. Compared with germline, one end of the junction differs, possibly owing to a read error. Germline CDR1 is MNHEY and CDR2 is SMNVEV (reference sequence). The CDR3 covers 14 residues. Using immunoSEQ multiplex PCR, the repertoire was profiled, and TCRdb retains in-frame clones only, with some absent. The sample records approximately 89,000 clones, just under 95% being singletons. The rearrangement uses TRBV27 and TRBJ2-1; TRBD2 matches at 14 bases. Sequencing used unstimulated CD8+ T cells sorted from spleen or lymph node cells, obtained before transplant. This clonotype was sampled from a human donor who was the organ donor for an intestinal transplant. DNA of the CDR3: TGTGCCAGCAGTCGACTAGCGGGAGGGCCTTTCCAACTCTTC. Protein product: CASSRLAGGPFQLF.